This paragraph covers one T cell receptor beta chain sequence. Its antigen is as yet unknown. Quantitative barcoded 5'-RACE was used to prepare TCR beta libraries. TCRdb ran MiXCR on the 5' RACE reads and lists one entry per CDR3 protein. The repertoire holds 350,000 to 550,000 distinct CDR3 sequences, with 25% to 30% as singletons. These data are taken from a study of CD8 T cells in ankylosing spondylitis. Study results and limitations: Disease-linked clones displayed a CD8+ phenotype and appeared relatively rarely in peripheral blood. Some motif variants had been reported before (in reactive arthritis synovial fluid and blood). Reportedly, significant enrichment of disease-linked clones occurred in matched ankylosing spondylitis synovial fluid. What seemed typical of ankylosing spondylitis blood was a TCR beta motif built from several highly homologous variants.

Germline CDR1 reads MNHEY; CDR2 reads SVGEGT. CDR3 length: 13 residues. Deletions cut 8 bases from V and 3 bases from J, with 14 bases between. The clonotype comes from a male donor with ankylosing spondylitis. Specimen: blood, either unsorted or a sorted T cell fraction (not recorded which). The rearrangement joins TRBV6-2 or TRBV6-3 to TRBJ2-7, with D unclear. The CDR3 loop reads CASFTGPRYEQYF. The CDR3 bases are TGTGCCAGCTTCACCGGGCCCCGCTACGAGCAGTACTTC.